These 9 T cell receptor beta chains came from one sample sequenced in a study of PD-1 blockade in classical Hodgkin lymphoma. Brentuximab vedotin exposure varied, and every patient relapsed after autologous stem cell transplantation. Sequencing used immunoSEQ multiplex PCR; TCRdb keeps in-frame clones, though not all of them. The sample comprises about 40,000 clones, over 55% of which are singletons, and approximately 3% rests with the top ten. Sequencing was performed on peripheral blood mononuclear cells (PBMCs), taken at baseline. The receptors stem from a human donor with classical Hodgkin lymphoma.

This sequence joins TRBV5-1 and TRBJ1-2; 7 nucleotides line up with TRBD1. Germline V gene lookup returns CDR1 SGHRS and CDR2 YFSETQ. Trimming at V came to 4 bases and at J to 4 bases, leaving 10 bases not matched to a gene. This CDR3 is built from 15 residues. The CDR3 region is CASSPTRGDFYGYTF. The CDR3 nucleotides read TGCGCCAGCAGCCCAACCAGGGGGGACTTCTATGGCTACACCTTC.

The chain links TRBV27 to TRBJ2-7; TRBD1 is a possible D gene (5 bases). The CDR3 is 18 residues long. Germline V lookup: CDR1 MNHEY, CDR2 SMNVEV (reference sequence). V dropped 0 bases and J dropped 0 bases, with 18 bases sitting between them. CDR3 nucleotides: TGTGCCAGCAGTTTATCGGCAGGGAACTCTCCCATCTCCTACGAGCAGTACTTC. Amino acids: CASSLSAGNSPISYEQYF.

CDR3 DNA sequence: TGTGCCAGCAGCCAAGGCCAGGGCGGGGGCTACGAGCAGTACTTC. This gives the protein CASSQGQGGGYEQYF. The gene calls are TRBV4-2 and TRBJ2-7; 7 bases are shared with TRBD2. This CDR3 is built from 15 residues. Looked up from germline, CDR1 is LGHNA and CDR2 is YNFKEQ. V lost 1 base, J lost 3 bases, and 6 bases stayed unmatched.

The V and J genes are TRBV25-1 and TRBJ2-1; the match to TRBD1 covers 7 bases. The germline CDR1 and CDR2 sequences are MGHDK and SYGVNS. This CDR3 has 16 amino acids. The J segment lost 1 base and the V segment lost 3 bases, leaving 6 bases of the junction unmatched. The CDR3 DNA is TGTGCCAGCAGTGATACCCCGGGACAGTCCTACAATGAGCAGTTCTTC. This sequence encodes CASSDTPGQSYNEQFF. The full variable domain, with the rest looked up from reference TRBV25-1 and TRBJ2-1, is EADIYQTPRYLVIGTGKKITLECSQTMGHDKMYWYQQDPGMELHLIHYSYGVNSTEKGDLSSESTVSRIRTEHFPLTLESARPSHTSQYLCASSDTPGQSYNEQFFGPGTRLTVL.

V and J are TRBV6-1 and TRBJ1-2, with 7 bases lining up with TRBD1. This CDR3 region has 14 residues. Trimming cost V 1 base and J 3 bases; bases outside gene matches: 2. The germline V gene encodes CDR1 MNHNS and CDR2 SASEGT. The CDR3 DNA is TGTGCCAGCAGTGAAGTAGGGGGCGACTATGGCTACACCTTC. This translates into CASSEVGGDYGYTF.

The V and J genes are TRBV19 and TRBJ2-1; 11 bases map to TRBD2. Germline V gives CDR1 LNHDA, CDR2 SQIVND (reference sequence). The CDR3 is made up of 17 amino acids. Trimming removed 5 bases from V and 0 bases from J; junction bases left unmatched: 6. CDR3 in amino acids: CASSFSGTSGSYNEQFF. CDR3 DNA: TGTGCCAGTAGTTTCAGCGGGACTAGCGGCTCCTACAATGAGCAGTTCTTC.

The chain is built from TRBV28 and TRBJ1-4, with D hard to call. The germline V gene encodes CDR1 MDHEN and CDR2 SYDVKM. V was cut by 5 bases and J by 8 bases, with 15 bases left in between. The CDR3 is 14 residues long. CDR3 residues: CASSEHGLREKLFF. The CDR3 bases are TGTGCCAGCAGTGAACACGGACTAAGGGAAAAACTGTTTTTT.

Within the sample, this clone is medium-sized. This chain links TRBV27 with TRBJ1-1; the D is unclear. This CDR3 contains 11 residues. The germline V gene encodes CDR1 MNHEY and CDR2 SMNVEV (reference sequence). The germline V and J ends were trimmed by 6 bases and 10 bases, with 12 bases remaining between them. The CDR3 DNA is TGTGCCAGCAGCAAGGGTCTGGGAGCTTTCTTT. It is translated as CASSKGLGAFF.

This clone turned up a few times. This sequence joins TRBV11-2 and TRBJ1-6, with D perhaps TRBD1 (6 bases). This CDR3 has 15 residues. V lost 5 bases to trimming and J lost 7 bases, with 15 bases between them. The germline V gene encodes CDR1 SGHAT and CDR2 FQNNGV. CDR3 sequence: CASSGGALQNSPLHF. CDR3 DNA sequence: TGTGCCAGCAGCGGGGGGGCACTTCAAAATTCACCCCTCCACTTT.